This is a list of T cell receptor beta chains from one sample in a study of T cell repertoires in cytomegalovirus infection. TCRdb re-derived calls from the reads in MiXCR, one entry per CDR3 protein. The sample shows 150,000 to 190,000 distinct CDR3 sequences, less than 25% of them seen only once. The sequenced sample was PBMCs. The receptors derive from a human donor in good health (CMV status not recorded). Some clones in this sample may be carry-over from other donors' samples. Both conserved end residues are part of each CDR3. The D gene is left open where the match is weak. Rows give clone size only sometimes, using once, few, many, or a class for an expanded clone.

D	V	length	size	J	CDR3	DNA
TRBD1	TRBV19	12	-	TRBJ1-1	CASSFLTGLAFF	TGTGCCAGTAGTTTCTTGACAGGGTTGGCTTTCTTT
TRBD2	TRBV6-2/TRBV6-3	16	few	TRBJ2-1	CASRTSGRKFYNEQFF	TGTGCCAGCAGGACTAGCGGGAGAAAATTTTACAATGAGCAGTTCTTC
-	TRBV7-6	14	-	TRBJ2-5	CASSLGTARETQYF	TGTGCCAGCAGCTTAGGGACAGCGCGGGAGACCCAGTACTTC
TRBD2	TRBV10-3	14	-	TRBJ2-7	CAINSPTSGREQYF	TGTGCCATCAACTCCCCGACTAGCGGGAGAGAGCAGTACTTC
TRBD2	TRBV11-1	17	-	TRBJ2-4	CASSLELLAGEKNIQYF	TGTGCCAGCAGCTTAGAGTTACTAGCGGGAGAAAAAAACATTCAGTACTTC
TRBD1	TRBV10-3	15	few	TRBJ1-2	CAISAFGGDRGGYTF	TGTGCCATCAGTGCCTTTGGGGGCGACAGGGGAGGCTACACCTTC
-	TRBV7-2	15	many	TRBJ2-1	CASSLGRRVYNEQFF	TGTGCCAGCAGCTTAGGGAGGAGGGTGTACAATGAGCAGTTCTTC
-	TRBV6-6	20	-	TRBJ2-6	CASSALFSGHGLTGANVLTF	TGTGCCAGCAGTGCGCTATTTTCGGGACACGGACTCACTGGGGCCAACGTCCTGACTTTC
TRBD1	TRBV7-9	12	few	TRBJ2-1	CASRTGNNEQFF	TGTGCCAGCAGGACAGGGAACAATGAGCAGTTCTTC
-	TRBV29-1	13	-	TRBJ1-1	CSVDRRLDTEAFF	TGCAGCGTGGACAGACGATTGGACACTGAAGCTTTCTTT
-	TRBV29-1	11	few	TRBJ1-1	CSVEHSTEAFF	TGCAGCGTTGAACATAGCACTGAAGCTTTCTTT
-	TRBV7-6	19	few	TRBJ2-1	CASSQVSGGGRSSYNEQFF	TGTGCCAGCAGCCAAGTATCGGGGGGCGGACGGAGCTCCTACAATGAGCAGTTCTTC
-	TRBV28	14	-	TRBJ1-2	CASSLGSLNYGYTF	TGTGCCAGCAGTTTAGGCAGCTTAAACTATGGCTACACCTTC
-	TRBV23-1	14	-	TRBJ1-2	CASSPHRAGSGYTF	TGCGCCAGCAGTCCCCACCGGGCAGGTTCTGGCTACACCTTC
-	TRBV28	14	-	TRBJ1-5	CASSLFSDGQPQHF	TGTGCCAGCAGTCTCTTCTCCGACGGGCAGCCCCAGCATTTT
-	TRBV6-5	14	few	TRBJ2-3	CASSLALTTDTQYF	TGTGCCAGCAGCCTAGCGTTAACCACAGATACGCAGTATTTT
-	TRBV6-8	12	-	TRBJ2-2	CASKKLSGELFF	TGTGCCAGCAAAAAGCTGTCCGGGGAGCTGTTTTTT
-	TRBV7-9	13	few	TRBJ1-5	CASSLGPKQPQHF	TGTGCCAGCAGCTTAGGCCCCAAACAGCCCCAGCATTTT
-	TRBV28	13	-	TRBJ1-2	CASRSPGHGGYTF	TGTGCCAGCAGGTCTCCGGGACACGGCGGCTACACCTTC
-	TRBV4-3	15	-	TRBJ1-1	CASSQDRGAGTEAFF	TGCGCCAGCAGCCAAGATCGGGGCGCCGGCACTGAAGCTTTCTTT
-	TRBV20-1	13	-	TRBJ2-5	CSARPGYQETQYF	TGCAGTGCAAGACCAGGGTACCAAGAGACCCAGTACTTC
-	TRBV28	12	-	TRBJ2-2	CASSLLAGELFF	TGTGCCAGCAGTTTACTTGCCGGGGAGCTGTTTTTT
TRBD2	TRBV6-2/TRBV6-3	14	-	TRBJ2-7	CASSPGLAEPTQYF	TGTGCCAGCAGCCCCGGACTAGCCGAGCCTACTCAGTACTTC
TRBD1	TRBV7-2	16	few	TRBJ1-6	CASSIATGTGRSPLHF	TGTGCCAGCAGCATAGCTACCGGGACAGGGAGATCACCCCTCCACTTT
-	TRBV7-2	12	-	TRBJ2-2	CASSWGPGELLF	TGTGCCAGCAGCTGGGGTCCCGGGGAGCTGTTATTT
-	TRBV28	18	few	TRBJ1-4	CASRPLGEVSSTNEKLFF	TGTGCCAGCAGACCCCTGGGGGAAGTCAGTTCAACTAATGAAAAACTGTTTTTT
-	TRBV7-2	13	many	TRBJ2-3	CASSFRRTDTQYF	TGTGCCAGCAGCTTTAGGAGGACAGATACGCAGTATTTT
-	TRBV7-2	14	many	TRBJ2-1	CASSLAQGFSEQFF	TGTGCCAGCAGCTTAGCGCAGGGGTTTTCGGAGCAGTTCTTC
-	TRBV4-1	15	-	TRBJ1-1	CASSQERQMNTEAFF	TGCGCCAGCAGCCAAGAACGTCAAATGAACACTGAAGCTTTCTTT
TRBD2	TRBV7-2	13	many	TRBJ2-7	CASNSRGGSEQYF	TGTGCCAGCAACTCCCGGGGGGGGAGCGAGCAGTACTTC
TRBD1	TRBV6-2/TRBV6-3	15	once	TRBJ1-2	CASRDPGQGGEGYTF	TGTGCCAGCAGAGACCCCGGACAGGGAGGGGAAGGCTACACCTTC
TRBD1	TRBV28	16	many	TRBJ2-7	CASSLSTGFGANEQYF	TGTGCCAGCAGTTTGTCGACAGGGTTCGGGGCTAACGAGCAGTACTTC
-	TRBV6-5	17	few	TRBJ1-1	CASSYSPGPAGAGEAFF	TGTGCCAGCAGTTACAGCCCAGGACCGGCGGGTGCAGGTGAAGCTTTCTTT
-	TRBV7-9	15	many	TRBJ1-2	CASSFPTGGRDGYTF	TGTGCCAGCAGCTTTCCGACCGGGGGCCGGGATGGCTACACCTTC
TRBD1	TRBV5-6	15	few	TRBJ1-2	CASSFGDDRADGYTF	TGTGCCAGCAGCTTTGGGGACGACAGGGCGGATGGCTACACCTTC
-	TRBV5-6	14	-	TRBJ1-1	CASSEWQATTEAFF	TGTGCCAGCAGCGAATGGCAGGCGACAACTGAAGCTTTCTTT
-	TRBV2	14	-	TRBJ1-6	CASSSFGDNSPLHF	TGTGCCAGCAGTTCCTTTGGGGATAATTCACCCCTCCACTTT
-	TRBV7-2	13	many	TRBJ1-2	CASSPGGRGGYTF	TGTGCCAGCAGCCCCGGGGGGCGGGGAGGCTACACCTTC
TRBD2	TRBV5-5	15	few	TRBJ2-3	CASSLGSGPTDTQYF	TGTGCCAGCAGCTTGGGTAGCGGGCCCACAGATACGCAGTATTTT
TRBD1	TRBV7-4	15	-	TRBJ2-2	CASSPRTGLTGELFF	TGTGCCAGCAGCCCAAGGACAGGGCTCACCGGGGAGCTGTTTTTT
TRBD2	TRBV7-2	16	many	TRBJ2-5	CASSFKSAGLQETQYF	TGTGCCAGCAGCTTCAAGTCGGCGGGACTACAAGAGACCCAGTACTTC
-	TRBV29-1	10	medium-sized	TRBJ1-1	CSPSNTEAFF	TGCAGCCCGAGTAACACTGAAGCTTTCTTT
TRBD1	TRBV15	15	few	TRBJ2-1	CATSASGTGFNEQFF	TGTGCCACCAGCGCCTCCGGGACAGGCTTCAATGAGCAGTTCTTC
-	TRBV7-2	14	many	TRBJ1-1	CASSPPLRNTEAFF	TGTGCCAGCAGCCCACCCCTACGGAACACTGAAGCTTTCTTT
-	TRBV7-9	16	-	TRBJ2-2	CASSPSPAANTGELFF	TGTGCCAGCAGCCCATCCCCGGCGGCGAACACCGGGGAGCTGTTTTTT